Included here is one T cell receptor (beta chain) sequence, with context. Germline values: CDR1 LNHDA, CDR2 SQIVND (reference sequence). There are 13 residues in the CDR3. V lost 6 bases, J lost 3 bases, and 12 bases lay in between. This sample is part of a study of T cell responses to AZD1222 COVID-19 vaccine. Generated by immunoSEQ multiplex PCR, the TCRdb table keeps only in-frame clones and is missing some. Here the sample spans 70,000 to 90,000 clones, around 90% being singletons. The gene calls are TRBV19 and TRBJ2-7; possible D gene TRBD1, 7 bases. The sample in question was peripheral blood, obtained on day 0 of AZD1222 vaccination. This clonotype was obtained from an adult in good health. In DNA, the CDR3 is TGTGCCAGTAGCGCGGGACAGAACTACGAGCAGTACTTC. Translating it yields CASSAGQNYEQYF.